Presented here are 9 T cell receptor beta chains from one specimen sequenced in a study of graft-versus-host responses after intestinal transplantation. Clones were read by immunoSEQ multiplex PCR, and TCRdb kept only the in-frame ones, dropping some. This sample yields some 80,000 clones, of which around 93% are seen a single time; 6.5% to 8.5% belongs to the top ten. The antigens of these receptors remain unknown. Specimen: unstimulated CD8+ T cells sorted from spleen or lymph node cells, collected before transplant. These receptors were taken from a human donor who was the organ donor for an intestinal transplant.

Concerning this clone itself: This CDR3 is also generated by other DNA sequences in the sample. This chain connects TRBV27 to TRBJ2-7; D gene ambiguous. The germline CDR1 and CDR2 sequences are MNHEY and SMNVEV (reference sequence). The CDR3 is 13 amino acids. The germline V and J ends were trimmed by 6 bases and 4 bases, with 13 bases remaining between them. The CDR3 loop is CASSLGQPYEQYF. Written as DNA, the CDR3 is TGTGCCAGCAGCTTAGGGCAGCCGTACGAGCAGTACTTC.

By share, this clone ranks as medium-sized (0.01 to 0.1%). The V call is TRBV10-2, the J call TRBJ2-7; 9 bases agree with TRBD1. The V segment lost 3 bases and the J segment 4 bases; nucleotides outside the gene matches: 4. Germline V gene sequence: CDR1 WSHSY, CDR2 SAAADI. The CDR3 has 14 residues. CDR3 in DNA: TGCGCCAGCAGTGATTCCGGACAGGGGTACGAGCAGTACTTC. Translated: CASSDSGQGYEQYF.

V is TRBV11-2 and J is TRBJ2-3, with 8 positions matching TRBD1. V lost 3 bases to trimming and J lost 0 bases; unmatched junction nucleotides: 5. Germline CDR1 reads SGHAT; CDR2 reads FQNNGV. The CDR3 is 16 residues long. The CDR3 nucleotides are TGTGCCAGCAGCTTGATGACAGGGGCTAGCACAGATACGCAGTATTTT. Translating gives CASSLMTGASTDTQYF.

The chain uses TRBV27 and TRBJ1-1; 10 nucleotides align to TRBD1. With 6 bases clipped from V and 7 bases from J, the junction kept 5 bases outside the gene matches. The CDR3 is 13 amino acids. Germline CDR1 and CDR2: MNHEY and SMNVEV (reference sequence). The CDR3 spells CASSRDRGNEAFF. The CDR3, as DNA: TGTGCCAGCAGCCGGGACAGGGGAAATGAAGCTTTCTTT.

The V call is TRBV10-3, the J call TRBJ2-5; unclear D gene. The germline V gene has CDR1 ENHRY and CDR2 SYGVKD. The germline V and J ends were trimmed by 4 bases and 5 bases, with 17 bases remaining between them. The CDR3 totals 15 residues. CDR3 sequence: CAISVEDIPAETQYF. CDR3 in DNA: TGTGCCATCAGTGTTGAAGACATTCCAGCGGAGACCCAGTACTTC.

The chain has TRBV10-3 and TRBJ2-7, with a possible D match to TRBD2 (5 bases). Germline V gene sequence: CDR1 ENHRY, CDR2 SYGVKD. V lost 10 bases, J lost 3 bases, and 16 bases lay in between. The CDR3 totals 13 residues. CDR3 residues: CATSGGVGYEQYF. The CDR3 region has the DNA TGTGCCACCAGCGGAGGTGTCGGCTACGAGCAGTACTTC.

The V gene is TRBV11-3, the J gene TRBJ2-1; D call uncertain. V was pared by 5 bases and J by 6 bases, with 14 bases between. The CDR3 has 14 amino acids. CDR1 is SGHNT, CDR2 YENEEA, per germline. The CDR3 sequence: CASSPVARLNEQFF. The CDR3 bases are TGTGCCAGCAGCCCGGTTGCTCGCCTCAATGAGCAGTTCTTC.

The chain has TRBV6-1 and TRBJ2-1; no firm D call. CDR3 length equals 15 residues. V gave up 2 bases and J gave up 8 bases, with 16 bases separating them. In germline, CDR1 is MNHNS, CDR2 SASEGT. This CDR3 reads CASSESQISDYEQFF. DNA of the CDR3: TGTGCCAGCAGTGAATCTCAGATTTCCGACTATGAGCAGTTCTTC.

This sequence joins TRBV2 and TRBJ1-1; D gene unclear. This CDR3 is built from 13 residues. CDR1 is SNHLY and CDR2 is FYNNEI in the germline V gene. Trimming pared 4 bases from V and 3 bases from J, leaving 9 bases between. CDR3 loop: CASSGLGDTEAFF. CDR3 sequence (DNA): TGTGCCAGCAGTGGGCTCGGGGACACTGAAGCTTTCTTT.